The 9 T cell receptor beta chains listed next were all sequenced from one sample in a study of OX40 agonist ivuxolimab in advanced cancers. The library was made by the immunoSEQ multiplex PCR assay. TCRdb retrieved this table from immuneACCESS and kept in-frame rearrangements only. Not all clones are present; in checked studies, unresolved V genes account for under half, and no reason is known for the remainder. The sample includes over 85,000 clones, with 87% observed a single time. The ten largest make up approximately 0.54% of the sample. This material consisted of CD4+ or CD8+ T cells sorted from blood, taken in a trial of the OX40 agonist ivuxolimab. These receptors were obtained from an adult with an advanced solid tumor such as melanoma, head and neck, liver or kidney cancer.

This clone appeared a single time. The V and J genes are TRBV18 and TRBJ1-1, with 7 bases aligning to TRBD1. Germline values: CDR1 KGHSH, CDR2 LQKENI. The CDR3 sequence is 13 residues long. V shed 8 bases and J 3 bases; nucleotides not matched to a gene: 6. The CDR3 sequence is CASTDRADTEAFF. The DNA of the CDR3 is TGTGCCAGCACCGACAGGGCGGACACTGAAGCTTTCTTT. Full variable domain (outside the CDR3, taken from reference TRBV18 and TRBJ1-1): NAGVMQNPRHLVRRRGQEARLRCSPMKGHSHVYWYRQLPEEGLKFMVYLQKENIIDESGMPKERFSAEFPKEGPSILRIQQVVRGDSAAYFCASTDRADTEAFFGQGTRLTVV.

The chain combines TRBV7-6 with TRBJ2-2; unclear D gene. Germline assignment: CDR1 SGHVS and CDR2 FNYEAQ. Trimming removed 0 bases at V and 5 bases at J, with 16 bases between. The CDR3 has 17 residues. The CDR3 bases are TGTGCCAGCAGCTTAGCGTTATCCCGGGTTCGTACCGGGGAGCTGTTTTTT. Translated: CASSLALSRVRTGELFF.

V is TRBV5-4 and J is TRBJ2-7; the D is unclear. From germline, CDR1 is SGHNT and CDR2 YYREEE (reference sequence). The CDR3 loop spans 15 amino acids. The ends were cut back, 4 bases at V and 3 bases at J, with 17 bases in the middle. This CDR3 reads CASSIGTDVVYEQYF. Written as DNA, the CDR3 is TGTGCCAGCAGCATTGGAACCGACGTGGTCTACGAGCAGTACTTC.

The CDR3 loop is CASSTGPGGYNEQFF. The CDR3, as DNA: TGCGCCAGCAGTACCGGCCCGGGTGGCTACAATGAGCAGTTCTTC. The J gene is TRBJ2-1, the V gene TRBV5-1; D remains unclear. V dropped 5 bases and J dropped 3 bases, with 15 bases sitting between them. CDR1 and CDR2 (germline): SGHRS, YFSETQ. The CDR3 spans 15 residues.

The rearrangement links TRBV5-4 to TRBJ2-5; D remains unclear. The ends were cut back, 4 bases at V and 7 bases at J, with 20 bases in the middle. Looked up from germline, CDR1 is SGHNT and CDR2 is YYREEE (reference sequence). The CDR3 consists of 15 residues. The CDR3 here is CASSEPTAAPGTQYF. The CDR3 DNA follows: TGTGCCAGCAGCGAACCGACGGCGGCGCCAGGGACCCAGTACTTC.

This clone is a singleton in its sample. The chain recombines TRBV10-3 with TRBJ2-7; 7 nucleotides align to TRBD2. The CDR3 loop spans 14 amino acids. V was clipped by 3 bases and J by 1 base; unmatched bases: 3. The germline V gene encodes CDR1 ENHRY and CDR2 SYGVKD. CDR3 nucleotide sequence: TGTGCCATCAGTGACGAGGGAGGGTCCTACGAGCAGTACTTC. It translates to CAISDEGGSYEQYF.

V and J are TRBV7-2 and TRBJ1-5, with D unresolved. Trimming stripped 2 bases from V and 0 bases from J, with 8 bases between. From germline, CDR1 is SGHTA and CDR2 FQGNSA. The CDR3 covers 15 residues. The CDR3 coding sequence is TGTGCCAGCAGCTTAAGCACCCTTAGCAATCAGCCCCAGCATTTT. Protein product: CASSLSTLSNQPQHF. The whole variable domain, remainder taken from reference TRBV7-2 and TRBJ1-5, is GAGVSQSPSNKVTEKGKDVELRCDPISGHTALYWYRQSLGQGLEFLIYFQGNSAPDKSGLPSDRFSAERTGGSVSTLTIQRTQQEDSAVYLCASSLSTLSNQPQHFGDGTRLSIL.

A remark on this clone: Other DNA sequences within the sample encode an identical CDR3. For the CDR3, the DNA is TGTGCCAGCTCCCCTGGCGGGCCCAACACTGAAGCTTTCTTT. Translation: CASSPGGPNTEAFF. V gene TRBV18 combines with J gene TRBJ1-1; unclear D gene. CDR1 KGHSH and CDR2 LQKENI come from the germline V gene. The CDR3 sequence is 14 residues long. V lost 6 bases and J lost 2, with 13 bases in between.

V is TRBV9 and J is TRBJ1-2; no firm D call. The V gene's germline CDR1 is SGDLS and CDR2 YYNGEE. The CDR3 sequence is 15 residues long. Trimming took 7 bases from V and 4 from J, leaving 20 bases between them. CDR3 residues: CASRSSMLNLYGYTF. The CDR3 nucleotides read TGTGCCAGCCGCAGCAGCATGCTAAACCTCTATGGCTACACCTTC.